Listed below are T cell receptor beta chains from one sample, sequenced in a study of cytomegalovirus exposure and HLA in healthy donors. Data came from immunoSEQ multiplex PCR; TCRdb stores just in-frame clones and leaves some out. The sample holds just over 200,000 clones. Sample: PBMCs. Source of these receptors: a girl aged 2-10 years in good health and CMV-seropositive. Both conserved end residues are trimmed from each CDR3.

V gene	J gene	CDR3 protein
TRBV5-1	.	ASAGGLVGYEQY
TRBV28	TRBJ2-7	ASTPYSVAGNLREQY
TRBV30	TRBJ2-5	AWSGGLAGIYQETQY
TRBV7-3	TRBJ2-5	ASSLGRRASGKETQY
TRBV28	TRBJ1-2	ASSRVAGGYGYT
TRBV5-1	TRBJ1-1	ASSLHTGMMNTEAF
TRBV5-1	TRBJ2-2	ASSSPLAPGELF
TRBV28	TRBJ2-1	ASSSLGRLYNEQF
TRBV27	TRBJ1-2	ATLPPGGGYT
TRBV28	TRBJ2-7	ASAIGMPRVQY
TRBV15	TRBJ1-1	ATNKVSRGAEAF
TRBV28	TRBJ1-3	ASRRQGAGNTIY
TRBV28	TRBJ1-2	ASSPRTASNYGYT
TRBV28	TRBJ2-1	ASIAGNNEQF
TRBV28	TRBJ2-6	ASSLTGRGANVLT
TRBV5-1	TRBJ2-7	ASSFLSRNEQY
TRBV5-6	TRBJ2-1	ASSSQGSSRF
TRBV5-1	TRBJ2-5	ASSLALMGRETQY
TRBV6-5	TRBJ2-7	ASRSIAGAMKEQY
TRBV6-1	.	ASSEATSGSYEQY
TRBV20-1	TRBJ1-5	SAPGQPQH
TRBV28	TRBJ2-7	ASSLRLATYEQY
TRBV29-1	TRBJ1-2	SASNGQATGYGYT
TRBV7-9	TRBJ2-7	ASSLEGSGEQY
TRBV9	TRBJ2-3	ASSVIAGGSTDTQY
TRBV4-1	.	ASSQDRHEQY
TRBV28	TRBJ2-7	ASSLKGWEQY
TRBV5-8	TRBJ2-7	ASSLWGEAYEQY
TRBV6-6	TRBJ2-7	ASSLTSGNYEQY
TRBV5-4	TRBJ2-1	ASRPRGGNEQF
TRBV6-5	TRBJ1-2	ASSTGGGYGYT